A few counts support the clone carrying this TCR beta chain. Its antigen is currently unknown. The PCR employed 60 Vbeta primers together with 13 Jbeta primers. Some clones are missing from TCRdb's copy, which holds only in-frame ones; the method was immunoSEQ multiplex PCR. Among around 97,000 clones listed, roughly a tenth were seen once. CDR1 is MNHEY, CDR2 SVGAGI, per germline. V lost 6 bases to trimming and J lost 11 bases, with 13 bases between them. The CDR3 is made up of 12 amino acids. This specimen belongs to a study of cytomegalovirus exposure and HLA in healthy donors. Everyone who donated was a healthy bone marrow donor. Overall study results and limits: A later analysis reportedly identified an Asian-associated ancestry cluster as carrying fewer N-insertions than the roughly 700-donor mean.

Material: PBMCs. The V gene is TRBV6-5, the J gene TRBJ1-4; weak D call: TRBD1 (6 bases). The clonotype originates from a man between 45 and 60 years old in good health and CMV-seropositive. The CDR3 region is CASSTTGSKLFF. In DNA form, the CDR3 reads TGTGCCAGCAGCACGACAGGTAGCAAACTGTTTTTT.